Each of the 22 T cell receptor beta chains below was sequenced from the same sample in a study of tumor-infiltrating lymphocytes in primary liver carcinoma (dated by TCRdb to about 2017). The instrument given in TCRdb is Illumina HiSeq 2500. Using a constant-region primer and ProtoScript II reverse transcriptase, TCRbeta-specific cDNA was reverse-transcribed from 500 ng total RNA. TCRbeta libraries were built with three nested multiplex PCR rounds, a slightly modified ARM-PCR procedure. Each of the first two PCR rounds ran for 9 to 11 cycles using multiplex TRBV1-TRBV30 forward primers together with a Cbeta reverse primer. The public reads were reanalyzed by TCRdb: fastp trimming at Q25, MiXCR alignment, in-frame beta chains only. Duplicate CDR3 protein sequences are folded into a single record with the most common DNA and genes. In all, the sample holds approximately 120,000 distinct CDR3 sequences, and 64% of those were seen once. Of the sample, approximately 8% falls within the top ten clones.

Without any cell sorting, total RNA and DNA were co-extracted from 20-30 mg of bulk tissue using the AllPrep DNA/RNA mini kit. The sequenced sample consisted of liver tumor tissue from sampling region 3. Reading the label with the study, this specimen's cell subset or site is: tumor region T3, left-lateral pole. All receptors come from a woman aged 60-75 years with primary liver carcinoma and hepatitis B virus infection.

This clonotype occurred once. The rearrangement uses TRBV20-1 and TRBJ2-3, with D maybe TRBD2 (6 bases). The V end lost 5 bases, the J end lost 3 bases, and 12 bases lay between the germline ends. Germline-derived CDR1 and CDR2 are DFQATT and SNEGSKA (reference sequence). This CDR3 has 13 amino acids. As DNA, the CDR3 is TGCAGTGCTGCAAATCTAGCGACAGATACGCAGTATTTT. Amino acids: CSAANLATDTQYF.

A note on this clonotype: The junction departs from germline at one end; a sequencing error may be responsible. V and J are TRBV11-3 and TRBJ2-3; the D gene is possibly TRBD1 (5 bases). Germline V gives CDR1 SGHNT, CDR2 YENEEA. The CDR3 length is 16 residues. The CDR3 DNA reads TGTTCCAGCAGCTTAGCTCCCATCAGGGGCACAGATACGCAGTATTTT. It encodes CSSSLAPIRGTDTQYF.

V is TRBV29-1 and J is TRBJ2-7, with D perhaps TRBD1 (5 bases). Germline CDR1 reads SQVTM; CDR2 reads ANQGSEA. The CDR3 extends over 14 amino acids. The CDR3 sequence: CNVTEEATYDEQYF. The CDR3 bases are TGCAACGTGACAGAAGAAGCCACCTACGACGAGCAGTACTTC.

The chain uses TRBV5-4 and TRBJ2-5; no firm D call. CDR3 length: 14 amino acids. Looked up from germline, CDR1 is SGHNT and CDR2 is YYREEE (reference sequence). The V gene lost 1 base and the J gene lost 4 bases, with 11 bases spanning the gap. The CDR3 DNA sequence: TGTGCCAGCAGCTTGTCTGGCAGTATAGAGACCCAGTACTTC. This gives the protein CASSLSGSIETQYF.

This chain joins TRBV11-3 and TRBJ1-2; D unclear. The germline gives CDR1 SGHNT, CDR2 YENEEA. This CDR3 is built from 13 residues. Trimming removed 5 bases from V and 3 bases from J, with 10 bases in between. CDR3 nucleotide sequence: TGTGCCAGCAGCCTGGACCCTGACTATGGCTACACCTTC. Its protein is CASSLDPDYGYTF.

For this clonotype: A much larger clone lies a single base off, so this may be a read error. V gene TRBV25-1 combines with J gene TRBJ2-5; either TRBD1 or TRBD2 may supply D (5 bases each). The CDR3 totals 11 residues. The V gene's germline CDR1 is MGHDK and CDR2 SYGVNS. The DNA for the CDR3 is TGTGCCAGGAGTGGCTGGCGGACTGGGGCCTTC. Translating it yields CARSGWRTGAF.

This chain uses TRBV6-1 with TRBJ1-1, with 12 bases identical to TRBD1. Germline CDR1 is MNHNS and CDR2 is SASEGT. J gave up 0 bases and V 4 bases, and 12 bases lay outside the gene matches. The CDR3 covers 19 residues. The CDR3 DNA sequence: TGTGCCAGCAGTGCGCAGGGACAGGGGGCGTGGAAAGTGAACACTGAAGCTTTCTTT. Translated: CASSAQGQGAWKVNTEAFF.

Regarding this clonotype: At one boundary the junction diverges from the germline segment, which might be a read error. The V and J genes are TRBV5-1 and TRBJ1-1, with D perhaps TRBD1 (5 bases). CDR1 is SGHRS, CDR2 YFSETQ, per germline. This CDR3 spans 15 amino acids. CDR3 amino acids: CVSSPSRGWNTEAFF. For the CDR3, the DNA is TGCGTCAGCAGCCCCTCAAGGGGCTGGAACACTGAGGCTTTCTTT.

The genes are TRBV11-2 and TRBJ2-7; 8 bases match TRBD2. The J segment lost 10 bases and the V segment lost 7 bases, leaving 21 bases of the junction unmatched. The CDR3 covers 16 residues. Germline CDR1 and CDR2: SGHAT and FQNNGV. The CDR3 spells CASTAPGREASGDQYF. DNA for the CDR3: TGTGCCAGCACGGCTCCTGGGCGGGAGGCAAGTGGGGACCAGTACTTC.

As concerns this clonotype: The junction and the germline gene differ at one end; a read error may be behind it. The V call is TRBV28, the J call TRBJ2-7; D unclear. Germline CDR1 MDHEN, CDR2 SYDVKM. The CDR3 is 13 residues long. The CDR3 reads CASSPLPSYEHYF. CDR3 sequence (DNA): TGTGCCAGCAGCCCCTTACCGAGCTACGAGCACTACTTC.

A remark on this clonotype: With a much larger clone just one base away, this may be a read error. The chain is built from TRBV6-6 and TRBJ1-3; 7 nucleotides match TRBD1. Germline values: CDR1 MNHNY, CDR2 SVGAGI (reference sequence). The CDR3 is 15 residues long. CDR3 nucleotides: TGTGCCAGCAGTTACAGGAACAGGGGTAGAAACGCCATATATTTT. It yields the protein CASSYRNRGRNAIYF.

This clonotype was counted between two and nine times. A read error is possible here, since a much larger clone lies one base away. The chain is built from TRBV12-3 or TRBV12-4 and TRBJ2-5; TRBD2 matches 7 bases. The CDR3 has 15 amino acids. CDR3 in DNA: TGTGCCAGCAGTGACCAACTAGCGCCTCAAGGGACCCAGTACTTC. This codes for CASSDQLAPQGTQYF.

Details on this clonotype: This may stem from a read error, because a much larger clone lies one nucleotide away. V usage is TRBV13 and J usage is TRBJ2-7; 8 nucleotides agree with TRBD1. Germline V lookup: CDR1 PRHDT, CDR2 FYEKMQ (reference sequence). V lost 0 bases and J lost 5; bases outside the gene matches: 3. This CDR3 region has 14 residues. CDR3 amino acids: CASSLGQGANEQYF. In nucleotides, the CDR3 is TGTGCCAGCAGCTTAGGCCAGGGGGCAAACGAGCAGTACTTC.

As to this clonotype: This sequence may be a read error, since a much larger clone differs from it by one base. The chain has TRBV7-9 and TRBJ1-6; D is uncertain. The germline CDR1 and CDR2 sequences are SEHNR and FQNEAQ (reference sequence). The CDR3 extends over 12 amino acids. With 6 bases removed from V and 10 bases from J, the gap between germline ends came to 10 bases. CDR3: CASRTIGSPLHF. Written as DNA, the CDR3 is TGTGCCAGCAGAACAATCGGGTCACCCCTCCACTTT.

This sequence joins TRBV12-3 or TRBV12-4 and TRBJ2-7; D may be TRBD2 (5 bases). The CDR3 runs to 12 residues. V lost 5 bases and J lost 13, with 18 bases in between. The CDR3 loop reads CASSPGGYERYF. The CDR3 nucleotides are TGTGCCAGCAGTCCCGGAGGCTACGAGCGATACTTC.

This CDR3 reads CASTPGTLYNEQFF. CDR3 sequence (DNA): TGCGCCAGCACGCCAGGGACACTATACAATGAGCAGTTCTTC. V is TRBV5-1 and J is TRBJ2-1; possible D gene TRBD1, 6 bases. The germline V and J ends were trimmed by 6 bases and 4 bases, with 14 bases remaining between them. Germline assignment: CDR1 SGHRS and CDR2 YFSETQ. CDR3 size: 14 residues.

The J gene is TRBJ2-3, the V gene TRBV12-3 or TRBV12-4; TRBD2 is a possible D gene (5 bases). The length of the CDR3 is 13 residues. With 2 bases removed from V and 14 bases from J, the gap between germline ends came to 17 bases. CDR3 sequence (DNA): TGTGCCAGCAGTTTATCGTTCGGACTCACCTCGTATTTT. Translation gives CASSLSFGLTSYF.

A word on this clonotype: The germline gene is not matched at one end of the junction; a read error may be the cause. This chain uses TRBV28 with TRBJ2-2; tentatively, D is TRBD1 (6 bases). Germline CDR1 and CDR2: MDHEN and SYDVKM. This CDR3 is 16 amino acids long. Written as DNA, the CDR3 is TGTGCCAGCAGCTCCCCCCCAGGGGCGAACACCGGGGAGCCGTTTTTT. Amino acid sequence: CASSSPPGANTGEPFF.

A single count supports this clonotype. One end of the junction does not line up with germline, which may come from a read error. The CDR3 region is CASSSPLAGDATTYEQYF. As DNA, the CDR3 is TGTGCCAGCTCATCACCGTTAGCCGGGGACGCAACAACCTACGAGCAGTACTTC. V and J are TRBV18 and TRBJ2-7, with D possibly being TRBD1 or TRBD2 (5 bases each). Germline-derived CDR1 and CDR2 are KGHSH and LQKENI. This CDR3 is 18 amino acids long.

About this clonotype: The junction does not match germline at one end; this may be a read error. The rearrangement joins TRBV12-3 or TRBV12-4 to TRBJ1-2, with D possibly matching TRBD1 (6 bases). The CDR3 contains 15 residues. The CDR3 here is CGSSPNRDPTHGYTF. Written as DNA, the CDR3 is TGTGGCAGCAGCCCGAACAGGGATCCAACGCATGGCTACACCTTC.

The chain employs TRBV6-5 and TRBJ2-5; D is perhaps TRBD2 (6 bases). V was pared by 6 bases and J by 14 bases, with 16 bases between. This CDR3 is built from 11 residues. In germline, CDR1 is MNHEY, CDR2 SVGAGI. The CDR3 DNA sequence: TGTGCCAGCAGGCAAGTTGGAGGGGACTACTTC. It codes for CASRQVGGDYF.

As for this clonotype: The junction differs from germline at one of its ends, possibly a read error. The chain employs TRBV11-1 and TRBJ2-1, with D maybe TRBD2 (7 bases). Per the germline V gene, CDR1 is SGHAT and CDR2 is FQDESV (reference sequence). The CDR3 length is 15 residues. The CDR3 coding sequence is TGTGCCAGCAGCATAGGGGGGGCGACCTACAATGACCAGTTCTTC. It specifies CASSIGGATYNDQFF. The variable domain in full, with the rest retrieved from reference TRBV11-1 and TRBJ2-1, is EAEVAQSPRYKITEKSQAVAFWCDPISGHATLYWYRQILGQGPELLVQFQDESVVDDSQLPKDRFSAERLKGVDSTLKIQPAELGDSAMYLCASSIGGATYNDQFFGPGTRLTVL.